The sample holds a few counts of the clone carrying this T cell receptor beta chain. Its antigen is unidentified. This entry belongs to a study of T-cell reconstitution after alpha-beta-depleted transplantation in children. This CDR3 contains 13 residues. Deletions cut 7 bases from V and 0 bases from J, with 9 bases between. Germline assignment: CDR1 ENHRY and CDR2 SYGVKD. The library targeted TCRbeta and was prepared with unique molecular identifiers. TCRdb passed the PCR reads through MiXCR, listing each CDR3 protein once. The sample shows about 300,000 distinct CDR3 sequences, approximately 7.3% of them seen only once. Study-wide findings and caveats: About two months after transplant, alpha-beta T cells reportedly came from several hundred expanded graft clones. A year post-transplant, T-cell counts and diversity derived mostly from newly produced T cells. Surviving thymic progenitors and recipient T cells were the source of high TCRbeta diversity at day 60 in some patients.

The TCR comes from a female patient between 2 and 10 years old who had a stem cell transplant for Fanconi anemia, so the T cells may come from the graft donor. J is TRBJ1-1 and V is TRBV10-3; D gene uncertain. Sequences were derived from peripheral blood, sampled 360 days after TCRalphabeta/CD19-depleted stem cell transplant. DNA of the CDR3: TGTGCCATCAAACAGCAGGTGAACACTGAAGCTTTCTTT. It is translated as CAIKQQVNTEAFF.